Presented here are 30 T cell receptor beta chains from one specimen sequenced in a study of Graves' ophthalmopathy and Graves' hyperthyroidism. Using RNA transcripts, the TCR beta CDR3 regions were amplified. The library came from an HTBI-primed first-round RT-PCR and a second-round multiplex PCR. TCRdb re-called the multiplex PCR reads through MiXCR, storing one row per CDR3 protein. The sample shows 680,000 or so distinct CDR3 sequences, around a fifth of them seen only once. The sequencing sample was made of peripheral blood. These receptors all come from a woman younger than 35 with stable Graves' hyperthyroidism. Some clones in this sample may be carry-over from other donors' samples.

This clonotype showed up many times. The chain carries TRBV18 and TRBJ1-2; D gene unclear. Trimming stripped 2 bases from V and 0 bases from J, with 10 bases between. The CDR3 has 15 residues. CDR1 is KGHSH and CDR2 is LQKENI in the germline V gene. CDR3: CASSPFTDTNYGYTF. Here the CDR3 DNA reads TGTGCCAGCTCACCATTCACAGATACTAACTATGGCTACACCTTC. Looking up the rest from reference TRBV18 and TRBJ1-2 gives the full variable domain: NAGVMQNPRHLVRRRGQEARLRCSPMKGHSHVYWYRQLPEEGLKFMVYLQKENIIDESGMPKERFSAEFPKEGPSILRIQQVVRGDSAAYFCASSPFTDTNYGYTFGSGTRLTVV.

The sample holds many counts of this clonotype. The V call is TRBV20-1, the J call TRBJ1-5, with TRBD1 identical over 8 bases. Germline V gene lookup returns CDR1 DFQATT and CDR2 SNEGSKA (reference sequence). The CDR3 covers 13 residues. Germline trimming cut 5 bases from V and 7 bases from J; bases unmatched to any gene: 7. CDR3 in DNA: TGCAGTGCTCGGACAGGGCGCGGGCAGCCCCAGCATTTT. Encoded protein: CSARTGRGQPQHF.

The chain is built from TRBV11-2 and TRBJ2-5, with 11 bases aligning to TRBD2. This CDR3 spans 17 amino acids. The junction had 16 bases not matched to a gene; V was cut back by 8 bases and J by 5 bases. Germline CDR1 SGHAT, CDR2 FQNNGV. This CDR3 is CASAARLLAGAAETQYF. CDR3 bases: TGTGCCAGCGCGGCCAGATTACTAGCGGGGGCAGCGGAGACCCAGTACTTC.

This clonotype was counted a few times. The rearrangement joins TRBV12-3 or TRBV12-4 to TRBJ1-5; the D is unclear. V gave up 3 bases and J gave up 1 base, with 7 bases separating them. The CDR3 extends over 14 amino acids. DNA for the CDR3: TGTGCCAGCAGTTTTTCCTTGAGCAATCAGCCCCAGCATTTT. It yields the protein CASSFSLSNQPQHF.

The V and J genes are TRBV20-1 and TRBJ2-7, with 9 positions matching TRBD1. Trimming took 2 bases from V and 5 from J; bases not matched to a gene: 10. Germline assignment: CDR1 DFQATT and CDR2 SNEGSKA (reference sequence). There are 15 residues in the CDR3. CDR3 DNA sequence: TGCAGTGCTAGATCCATAAAGGACAGGGGCCACGAGCAGTACTTC. It codes for CSARSIKDRGHEQYF.

At least ten counts were recorded for this clonotype. J is TRBJ1-1 and V is TRBV28; D remains ambiguous. Trimming took off 4 bases at V and 7 bases at J, with 13 bases between the two ends. This CDR3 spans 13 amino acids. Germline V lookup: CDR1 MDHEN, CDR2 SYDVKM. Here the CDR3 reads CASSSPDGVEAFF. CDR3 nucleotide sequence: TGTGCCAGCAGTTCCCCCGACGGAGTTGAAGCTTTCTTT.

This clonotype was counted at least ten times. The chain is built from TRBV29-1 and TRBJ1-1, with D perhaps TRBD1 (5 bases). CDR1 and CDR2 from the germline V gene are SQVTM and ANQGSEA. The CDR3 spans 16 residues. Trimming shortened V by 4 bases and J by 0 bases, and 18 bases separated the two germline ends. The CDR3 region has the DNA TGCAGCGTTGGGTCACCGGGACTGAGCATGAACACTGAAGCTTTCTTT. Amino acid sequence: CSVGSPGLSMNTEAFF.

This sequence joins TRBV11-2 and TRBJ2-5; D is ambiguous. The V gene's germline CDR1 is SGHAT and CDR2 FQNNGV. This CDR3 spans 15 amino acids. With 3 bases removed from V and 5 bases from J, the gap between germline ends came to 16 bases. CDR3: CASSFLTLLGETQYF. CDR3 DNA sequence: TGTGCCAGCAGCTTCCTGACCCTGTTGGGGGAGACCCAGTACTTC.

This clonotype came up a few times. The V gene is TRBV18, the J gene TRBJ1-1; D gene uncertain. Germline values: CDR1 KGHSH, CDR2 LQKENI. V dropped 1 base and J dropped 0 bases, with 12 bases sitting between them. CDR3 size: 16 residues. The CDR3 sequence is CASSPQSPAMNTEAFF. Here the CDR3 DNA reads TGTGCCAGCTCACCACAGAGTCCAGCGATGAACACTGAAGCTTTCTTT. The whole variable domain, remainder taken from reference TRBV18 and TRBJ1-1, is NAGVMQNPRHLVRRRGQEARLRCSPMKGHSHVYWYRQLPEEGLKFMVYLQKENIIDESGMPKERFSAEFPKEGPSILRIQQVVRGDSAAYFCASSPQSPAMNTEAFFGQGTRLTVV.

V and J are TRBV7-9 and TRBJ1-1, with a possible D match to TRBD1 (5 bases). The CDR3 extends over 14 amino acids. Germline V gives CDR1 SEHNR, CDR2 FQNEAQ (reference sequence). V was clipped by 5 bases and J by 4 bases, with 14 bases between them. CDR3 in amino acids: CASSLPGTPTEAFF. CDR3 DNA: TGTGCCAGCAGCCTCCCCGGGACCCCCACTGAAGCTTTCTTT.

This clonotype was seen at least ten times. The rearrangement joins TRBV20-1 to TRBJ2-7; TRBD1 matches 9 bases. Per the germline V gene, CDR1 is DFQATT and CDR2 is SNEGSKA (reference sequence). V dropped 5 bases and J dropped 4; count of bases not matched to a gene: 9. The CDR3 spans 14 residues. The CDR3 DNA is TGCAGTGCTTTGCCGGGACAGGGAATTTACGAGCAGTACTTC. This sequence encodes CSALPGQGIYEQYF.

Of note for this clonotype: Germline is not matched at one junction end, which may reflect a read error. V usage is TRBV3-1 and J usage is TRBJ2-4; D is unresolved. In germline, CDR1 is LGHDT, CDR2 YNNKEL (reference sequence). The CDR3 consists of 13 residues. CDR3: CASSQRAKNIKYF. The CDR3 DNA reads as TGTGCCAGCAGCCAACGTGCCAAAAACATTAAGTACTTC.

The chain employs TRBV7-2 and TRBJ1-3; D gene unclear. The V gene lost 3 bases and the J gene lost 4 bases, with 10 bases spanning the gap. There are 14 residues in the CDR3. The germline V gene has CDR1 SGHTA and CDR2 FQGNSA. The CDR3 loop is CASSLAQAGNTIYF. The DNA for the CDR3 is TGTGCCAGCAGCTTGGCCCAAGCCGGAAACACCATATATTTT.

The chain joins TRBV20-1 to TRBJ2-5; tentatively, D is TRBD2 (5 bases). The length of the CDR3 is 14 residues. Germline lookup yields CDR1 DFQATT and CDR2 SNEGSKA (reference sequence). The V and J ends lost 3 bases and 6 bases respectively, with 17 bases between them. The DNA of the CDR3 is TGCAGTGCTAGGGCAGTTCGAGGGATGCAGACCCAGTACTTC. The encoded protein is CSARAVRGMQTQYF.

This clonotype was seen a few times. The rearrangement uses TRBV20-1 and TRBJ1-6; a possible D gene is TRBD1 (5 bases). The CDR3 is 16 residues long. V gave up 6 bases and J gave up 0 bases, with 15 bases separating them. Looked up from germline, CDR1 is DFQATT and CDR2 is SNEGSKA (reference sequence). The CDR3 spells CSAPGGAGSYNSPLHF. As DNA, the CDR3 is TGCAGTGCCCCAGGAGGGGCGGGCTCCTATAATTCACCCCTCCACTTT.

This clonotype appeared many times. This sequence joins TRBV6-5 and TRBJ2-7, with TRBD1 matching 7 bases. V was clipped by 6 bases and J by 0 bases; unmatched bases: 5. Germline values: CDR1 MNHEY, CDR2 SVGAGI. The length of the CDR3 is 14 residues. CDR3 sequence (DNA): TGTGCCAGCAGATATGACAGGGTCTCCTACGAGCAGTACTTC. It codes for CASRYDRVSYEQYF.

The table lists this clonotype with many counts. The gene calls are TRBV11-2 and TRBJ1-3; D gene unclear. This CDR3 contains 14 residues. Germline-derived CDR1 and CDR2 are SGHAT and FQNNGV. Trimming took off 5 bases at V and 5 bases at J, with 13 bases between the two ends. The DNA for the CDR3 is TGTGCCAGCAGCCAGCGGGGAGGCCGAAACACCATATATTTT. It translates to CASSQRGGRNTIYF.

Many counts were recorded for this clonotype. The DNA of the CDR3 is TGTGCCAGCAGTTACCACCGACAGGGGCAGGACGAGCAGTACTTC. Translating gives CASSYHRQGQDEQYF. This chain links TRBV6-2 or TRBV6-3 with TRBJ2-7; TRBD1 aligns across 8 bases. Unmatched junction bases numbered 8, after V lost 2 bases and J lost 5 bases. Germline lookup yields CDR1 MNHEY and CDR2 SVGEGT. This CDR3 spans 15 amino acids.

The chain recombines TRBV20-1 with TRBJ1-5, with 12 bases aligning to TRBD1. The germline V gene encodes CDR1 DFQATT and CDR2 SNEGSKA (reference sequence). This CDR3 region has 16 residues. Losses at the gene ends were 5 bases for V and 1 base for J; bases not matched to a gene: 6. The CDR3 loop is CSAAPGTGGSNQPQHF. Written as DNA, the CDR3 is TGCAGTGCTGCCCCCGGGACAGGGGGCAGCAATCAGCCCCAGCATTTT.

This clonotype was counted at least ten times. The V call is TRBV7-2, the J call TRBJ1-2; 7 positions agree with TRBD1. V shed 5 bases and J 6 bases; nucleotides not matched to a gene: 9. The germline V gene encodes CDR1 SGHTA and CDR2 FQGNSA. CDR3 size: 14 residues. Here the CDR3 reads CASSQQLGQDGYTF. In DNA, the CDR3 is TGTGCCAGCAGCCAGCAATTAGGACAGGATGGCTACACCTTC.

As for this clonotype: A far larger clone lies a single base away; this is likely a read error. The chain recombines TRBV7-6 with TRBJ1-1, with D unclear. The germline V and J ends were trimmed by 5 bases and 1 base, with 8 bases remaining between them. The CDR3 is made up of 13 amino acids. CDR1 and CDR2 from the germline V gene are SGHVS and FNYEAQ. CDR3 amino acids: CASSRYRNTEAFF. The CDR3, as DNA: TGTGCCAGCAGCCGGTACAGGAACACTGAAGCTTTCTTT.

This clonotype has just one count. The chain joins TRBV12-3 or TRBV12-4 to TRBJ1-6, with D uncertain. The V and J ends lost 3 bases and 7 bases respectively, with 10 bases between them. This CDR3 is built from 14 residues. CDR3 in DNA: TGTGCCAGCAGTTTGCTCCGGATAAATTCACCCCTCCACTTT. Encoded protein: CASSLLRINSPLHF.

This clonotype was recorded many times. As DNA, the CDR3 is TGCAGTGCTACGGGACTAGCGGGAGGGAACACCGGGGAGCTGTTTTTT. Translated, it gives CSATGLAGGNTGELFF. This chain connects TRBV20-1 to TRBJ2-2, with TRBD2 matching 15 bases. Trimming cost V 4 bases and J 1 base; bases outside gene matches: 1. The CDR3 length is 16 residues. The germline CDR1 and CDR2 sequences are DFQATT and SNEGSKA (reference sequence).

The V gene is TRBV12-3 or TRBV12-4, the J gene TRBJ2-2, with D possibly TRBD1 on 5 matching bases. The CDR3 runs to 16 residues. The ends were cut back, 2 bases at V and 5 bases at J, with 15 bases in the middle. The DNA for the CDR3 is TGTGCCAGCAGTTTAAGGTTGGCCAGGGCAACCGGGGAGCTGTTTTTT. It encodes CASSLRLARATGELFF.

Only a few counts were recorded for this clonotype. This rearrangement joins TRBV6-1 to TRBJ2-7; 9 bases line up with TRBD1. Trimming at V came to 8 bases and at J to 5 bases, leaving 10 bases not matched to a gene. The germline gives CDR1 MNHNS, CDR2 SASEGT. CDR3 length: 14 amino acids. CDR3 in amino acids: CASSRDRALHEQYF. CDR3 coding DNA: TGTGCCAGCTCCCGGGACAGGGCCCTCCACGAGCAGTACTTC.

This clonotype was seen many times. The chain combines TRBV20-1 with TRBJ1-5, with TRBD1 identical over 8 bases. In germline, CDR1 is DFQATT, CDR2 SNEGSKA (reference sequence). The junction had 7 bases not matched to a gene; V was cut back by 6 bases and J by 0 bases. The CDR3 extends over 15 amino acids. CDR3 region: CSAHRTGNSNQPQHF. For the CDR3, the DNA is TGCAGTGCCCACCGGACAGGGAATAGCAATCAGCCCCAGCATTTT.

This clonotype was recorded at least ten times. V gene TRBV10-1 combines with J gene TRBJ1-1, with 7 bases lining up with TRBD1. V lost 4 bases, J lost 5 bases, and 7 bases stayed unmatched. The CDR3 consists of 14 residues. Germline loops: CDR1 WNHNN, CDR2 SYGVQD (reference sequence). The CDR3 spells CASSATQGGTEAFF. The CDR3 DNA reads as TGCGCCAGCAGTGCCACGCAGGGGGGGACTGAAGCTTTCTTT.

This clonotype was counted ten times or more. The chain links TRBV3-2 to TRBJ1-2; the table assigns TRBD1, which was not confirmed against the DNA. TRBV3-2 has pseudogene status. The CDR3 spans 15 residues. The CDR3 here is CASSQRTGLGYGYTF. The CDR3 DNA sequence: TGTGCCAGCAGCCAGAGGACAGGTTTAGGCTATGGCTACACCTTC.

V usage is TRBV25-1 and J usage is TRBJ1-1; D is ambiguous. The CDR3 is made up of 11 amino acids. Germline V gene lookup returns CDR1 MGHDK and CDR2 SYGVNS. V lost 4 bases, J lost 6 bases, and 6 bases lay in between. The CDR3 reads CASSVSSEAFF. For the CDR3, the DNA is TGTGCCAGCAGTGTATCGTCTGAAGCTTTCTTT.

This clonotype showed up many times. The rearrangement links TRBV12-3 or TRBV12-4 to TRBJ1-2; weak D call: TRBD1 (5 bases). V lost 5 bases and J lost 1, with 11 bases in between. The CDR3 sequence is 14 residues long. CDR3 region: CASSGGGDNYGYTF. The CDR3 DNA reads TGTGCCAGCAGTGGGGGAGGCGATAACTATGGCTACACCTTC.